This entry lists 7 T cell receptor beta chains sequenced from one sample in a study of blood T cell repertoires in COVID-19. The table came from immunoSEQ multiplex PCR; TCRdb's copy has only in-frame clones and leaves some out. The repertoire holds approximately 140,000 clones, about four fifths seen once, with roughly 8.8% in the top ten. The sample comprised peripheral blood. The receptor source for this set is a human donor with acute or convalescent COVID-19. The donor label of this sample is uncertain.

The genes are TRBV5-1 and TRBJ2-3; 7 nucleotides match TRBD1. Germline V lookup: CDR1 SGHRS, CDR2 YFSETQ. With V trimmed by 0 bases and J by 3 bases, 7 bases remained unmatched. This CDR3 is 16 amino acids long. CDR3 bases: TGCGCCAGCAGCTTGGGGGGACAGCTCTTAACAGATACGCAGTATTTT. Its translation is CASSLGGQLLTDTQYF. The full variable domain, completed using reference TRBV5-1 and TRBJ2-3, is KAGVTQTPRYLIKTRGQQVTLSCSPISGHRSVSWYQQTPGQGLQFLFEYFSETQRNKGNFPGRFSGRQFSNSRSEMNVSTLELGDSALYLCASSLGGQLLTDTQYFGPGTRLTVL.

This clone was seen a single time. The chain is built from TRBV5-1 and TRBJ2-6; 7 positions agree with TRBD1. Germline trimming cut 3 bases from V and 3 bases from J; bases unmatched to any gene: 6. The CDR3 has 16 amino acids. Germline loops: CDR1 SGHRS, CDR2 YFSETQ. Written as DNA, the CDR3 is TGCGCCAGCAGCTCTACAGGGGAAGGTGGGGCCAACGTCCTGACTTTC. Translated: CASSSTGEGGANVLTF.

The CDR3 loop reads CATTKRGIGELFF. CDR3 DNA: TGTGCCACCACGAAACGGGGGATCGGGGAGCTGTTTTTT. The rearrangement links TRBV15 to TRBJ2-2; tentatively, D is TRBD2 (6 bases). The germline CDR1 and CDR2 sequences are LNHNV and YYDKDF (reference sequence). The CDR3 contains 13 residues. Trimming shortened V by 7 bases and J by 7 bases, and 13 bases separated the two germline ends.

In nucleotides, the CDR3 is TGTGCCAGCAGCTCCGGCGGGAGGGTAACCTCAAACACTGAAGCTTTCTTT. It is translated as CASSSGGRVTSNTEAFF. V usage is TRBV11-2 and J usage is TRBJ1-1, with unresolved D. The CDR3 loop spans 17 amino acids. CDR1 SGHAT and CDR2 FQNNGV come from the germline V gene. Trimming took off 4 bases at V and 2 bases at J, with 20 bases between the two ends.

V gene TRBV13 combines with J gene TRBJ1-1; D not resolved. V was shortened by 5 bases and J by 3 bases, with 19 bases between the two germline ends. This CDR3 has 16 residues. The germline V gene encodes CDR1 PRHDT and CDR2 FYEKMQ (reference sequence). The DNA for the CDR3 is TGTGCCAGCAGCCCGGAAAGGGTGGGGAGGGACACTGAAGCTTTCTTT. Amino acid sequence: CASSPERVGRDTEAFF. Together with reference TRBV13 and TRBJ1-1, the CDR3 gives the full variable domain: AAGVIQSPRHLIKEKRETATLKCYPIPRHDTVYWYQQGPGQDPQFLISFYEKMQSDKGSIPDRFSAQQFSDYHSELNMSSLELGDSALYFCASSPERVGRDTEAFFGQGTRLTVV.

The gene calls are TRBV6-6 and TRBJ1-2; D gene uncertain. V was trimmed by 11 bases and J by 0 bases, leaving 10 bases between them. Germline assignment: CDR1 MNHNY and CDR2 SVGAGI (reference sequence). CDR3 size: 12 residues. In nucleotides, the CDR3 is TGTGCCGGAGCAGACCCTAACTATGGCTACACCTTC. This encodes CAGADPNYGYTF.

This clone was observed a handful of times. The junction departs from the called germline gene at one end, perhaps through a read error. The rearrangement uses TRBV19 and TRBJ1-1; D not resolved. CDR3 length: 14 amino acids. Germline CDR1 is LNHDA and CDR2 is SQIVND (reference sequence). The CDR3 sequence is CASSIGRPPKESVF. For the CDR3, the DNA is TGTGCCAGTAGTATAGGGCGCCCCCCCAAGGAGAGCGTCTTT.